Presented here are 7 T cell receptor beta chains from one specimen sequenced in a study of blood T cell repertoires in COVID-19 (dated by TCRdb to the early 2020s). Library generation was performed with the immunoSEQ multiplex PCR assay. Not all clones reach the TCRdb copy of this immuneACCESS table, which keeps in-frame sequences only. Checked studies attribute under half of the gap to unresolved V genes and leave the rest unexplained. Here the sample has 200,000 to 300,000 clones; approximately 86% occur a single time. The top ten clones comprise roughly 5.6% of the sample. The sample was peripheral blood. These receptors came from a woman aged 55-70 years with COVID-19, enrolled during active disease.

The chain employs TRBV12-3 or TRBV12-4 and TRBJ2-5; D not certain. The CDR3 loop spans 11 amino acids. Trimming removed 7 bases at V and 5 bases at J, with 8 bases between. CDR3 in DNA: TGTGCCAGCACTCCGCAGGAGACCCAGTACTTC. It translates to CASTPQETQYF.

This rearrangement joins TRBV12-5 to TRBJ1-5; D may be TRBD1 (5 bases). The length of the CDR3 is 12 residues. The ends were cut back, 7 bases at V and 4 bases at J, with 8 bases in the middle. The V gene's germline CDR1 is LGHNT and CDR2 FRNRAP. CDR3 region: CASAGENQPQHF. The CDR3 nucleotides read TGTGCTAGTGCGGGGGAAAATCAGCCCCAGCATTTT.

This clone has only a few counts. This chain links TRBV25-1 with TRBJ2-2; 8 bases fit TRBD2. Germline V gene data show CDR1 as MGHDK and CDR2 as SYGVNS. The J segment lost 3 bases and the V segment lost 7 bases, leaving 4 bases of the junction unmatched. This CDR3 is 14 amino acids long. Here the CDR3 DNA reads TGTGCCAGCACCTCCGGGAGGGACACCGGGGAGCTGTTTTTT. As protein: CASTSGRDTGELFF. Supplemented by reference TRBV25-1 and TRBJ2-2, the full variable domain reads EADIYQTPRYLVIGTGKKITLECSQTMGHDKMYWYQQDPGMELHLIHYSYGVNSTEKGDLSSESTVSRIRTEHFPLTLESARPSHTSQYLCASTSGRDTGELFFGEGSRLTVL.

The gene calls are TRBV28 and TRBJ1-2, with 10 bases identical to TRBD1. Trimming took 7 bases from V and 4 from J; bases not matched to a gene: 6. CDR1 is MDHEN, CDR2 SYDVKM, per germline. This CDR3 comprises 14 residues. The CDR3: CASTTGQGLYGYTF. In DNA, the CDR3 is TGTGCCAGCACTACGGGACAGGGGCTCTATGGCTACACCTTC.

V and J are TRBV5-1 and TRBJ2-7, with 7 bases identical to TRBD2. The CDR3 is 14 residues long. Germline CDR1 reads SGHRS; CDR2 reads YFSETQ. Trimming removed 4 bases from V and 2 bases from J; junction bases left unmatched: 6. The CDR3 nucleotides read TGCGCCAGCAGCCCGGCTAGCGGACCCTACGAGCAGTACTTC. Residues: CASSPASGPYEQYF.

The chain links TRBV27 to TRBJ2-3; D possibly corresponds to TRBD2 (6 bases). The CDR3 is 20 residues long. Germline-derived CDR1 and CDR2 are MNHEY and SMNVEV (reference sequence). Trimming left V 1 base short and J 0 bases short, with 23 bases between. The CDR3 DNA is TGTGCCAGCAGTTTATTCCGGGGGAAAACCTTTATAGCTAGCACAGATACGCAGTATTTT. Protein: CASSLFRGKTFIASTDTQYF.

The gene calls are TRBV7-9 and TRBJ2-7; the match to TRBD2 covers 12 bases. V shed 4 bases, J shed 4 bases, and the junction held 8 bases outside the gene matches. Germline V gene sequence: CDR1 SEHNR, CDR2 FQNEAQ (reference sequence). The CDR3 length is 16 residues. This CDR3 reads CASSSHASGRAYEQYF. The CDR3 region has the DNA TGTGCCAGCAGCTCCCACGCTAGCGGGAGGGCTTACGAGCAGTACTTC.